This TCR beta chain was obtained from a study of metastatic and nonmetastatic thyroid tumors. The overall study: Malignant and benign thyroid patients had repertoires compared in peripheral blood and tumor or nodule tissue.

Source study methods: It was from CDR3 differences across clinicopathological groups that a distant-metastasis classifier for papillary thyroid cancer was built. TCRdb re-called the PCR reads via MiXCR. What appears here as the V and J calls and clone size reflects TCRdb's work, not the paper's. This repertoire shows thousands of clones, 25% to 30% found once; its top ten account for approximately 19%. About this clone itself: Its antigen is not known.

Findings of the study overall: Relative to benign nodules, malignant thyroid tumors were reportedly characterized by significantly elevated TCR beta diversity in blood and tumor.

V shed 4 bases and J shed 5 bases, with 14 bases lying between them. CDR3 size: 14 residues. Germline CDR1 and CDR2: MNHEY and SVGEGT. Each patient went into thyroid surgery without having received any treatment. The clonotype originates from a female donor with papillary thyroid cancer or a benign thyroid nodule (not recorded which). Some clones in this sample may be carry-over from other donors' samples. The sample taken for sequencing was adjacent normal tissue. The V and J genes are TRBV6-2 or TRBV6-3 and TRBJ1-1; TRBD1 might be the D (5 bases). The CDR3 here is CASSSSAGGTEAFF. CDR3 in DNA: TGTGCCAGCAGTTCCTCGGCGGGGGGGACTGAAGCTTTCTTT.